This TCR beta chain was identified during a study of cytomegalovirus exposure and HLA in healthy donors. Findings and limits, study-wide: Across donors, sequencing depth was assumed by presence/absence analyses to be roughly uniform. A previous analysis found most TCR beta V segments productive roughly 87% or roughly 30% of the time. In a later analysis, several top co-occurrence clusters appeared linked to parvovirus B19, influenza, CMV and Epstein-Barr virus.

Points on this clone: The antigen is not known.

The PCR contained 60 Vbeta and 13 Jbeta primers. The protocol was immunoSEQ multiplex PCR, while the TCRdb copy is restricted to in-frame clones and leaves out a portion. The specimen's table records 65,000 to 85,000 clones. Sample: PBMCs. The source of this sequence is a woman aged 55 to 70 in good health and CMV-seronegative.

The DNA of the CDR3 is TGTGCCATCAGTGTTAGCGGCTCGGGCAGTGAGCAGTTCTTC. Amino acid sequence: CAISVSGSGSEQFF. The chain combines TRBV10-3 with TRBJ2-1; D possibly corresponds to TRBD2 (6 bases). CDR1 and CDR2 from the germline V gene are ENHRY and SYGVKD. V shed 4 bases and J shed 9 bases, with 16 bases lying between them. CDR3 length: 14 amino acids.